This T cell receptor beta chain emerged from a study of brain T cells in children with intractable seizures. Repertoires were generated with immunoSEQ multiplex PCR, while TCRdb's copy carries only in-frame clones and drops some. The repertoire holds 60,000 to 65,000 clones, 95% to 96% seen once, with around 0.4% in the top ten. The CDR3 totals 13 residues. Per the germline V gene, CDR1 is MNHEY and CDR2 is SVGAGI. V trimming: 5 bases; J trimming: 13 bases; junction bases outside the gene matches: 8. The rearrangement uses TRBV6-5 and TRBJ2-6; 7 bases agree with TRBD1. Material: peripheral blood, obtained at surgery. This receptor was obtained from a boy less than two years old with focal cortical dysplasia and intractable seizures. CDR3 sequence (DNA): TGTGCCAGCAGTCGGACAGGTTTACGGGTCCTGACTTTC. Amino acid sequence: CASSRTGLRVLTF.